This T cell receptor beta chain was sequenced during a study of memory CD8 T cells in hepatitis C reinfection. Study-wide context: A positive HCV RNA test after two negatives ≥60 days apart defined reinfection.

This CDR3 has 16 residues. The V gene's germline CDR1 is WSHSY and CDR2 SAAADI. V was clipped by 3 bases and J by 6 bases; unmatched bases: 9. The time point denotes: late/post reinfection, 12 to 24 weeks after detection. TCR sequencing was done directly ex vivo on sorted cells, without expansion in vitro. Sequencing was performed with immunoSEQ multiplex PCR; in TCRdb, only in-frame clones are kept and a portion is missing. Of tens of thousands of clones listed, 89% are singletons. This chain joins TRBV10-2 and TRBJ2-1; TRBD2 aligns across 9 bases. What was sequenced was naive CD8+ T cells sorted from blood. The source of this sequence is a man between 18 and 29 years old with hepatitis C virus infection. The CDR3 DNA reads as TGCGCCAGCAGTGACGATGAGACTAGCGGACTCAATGAGCAGTTCTTC. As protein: CASSDDETSGLNEQFF.